This is a list of T cell receptor beta chains from one sample in a study of blood T cell repertoires in COVID-19. The table came from immunoSEQ multiplex PCR; TCRdb's copy has only in-frame clones and leaves some out. The sample has 150,000 to 200,000 clones, more than 75% seen once. Material for sequencing was peripheral blood. The receptors derive from a human donor in a cohort sampled during active COVID-19. CDR3s include the opening cysteine and the closing phenylalanine or tryptophan. The D gene is left open where the match is weak. A clone size is listed for some rows: how often the clone was seen (once, few, many), or a class if it is expanded.

J gene,clone size,V gene,CDR3 length,D gene,CDR3 DNA,CDR3 protein
TRBJ2-3,once,TRBV5-8,11,TRBD1,TGTGCCAGCAGGAACAGGGGGACGCAGTATTTT,CASRNRGTQYF
TRBJ2-3,NA,TRBV30,14,NA,TGTGCCTGCCGGCTCCCGCCCAGGACAGATACGCAGTATTTT,CACRLPPRTDTQYF
TRBJ2-1,NA,TRBV5-1,14,TRBD1,TGCGCCAGCAGGAGTCAGGGGGCGAACAATGAGCAGTTCTTC,CASRSQGANNEQFF
TRBJ1-6,NA,TRBV4-3,17,TRBD1,TGCGCCAGCAGCCAAGAGGGGCAGGGGGCGCGAAATTCACCCCTCCACTTT,CASSQEGQGARNSPLHF
TRBJ2-5,NA,TRBV5-8,13,TRBD1,TGTGCCAGCAGCTTGGAACAGGGGGAGACCCAGTACTTC,CASSLEQGETQYF
TRBJ2-1,NA,TRBV10-3,14,TRBD2,TGTGCCATCGGTCCTAGCGGGGGTTACAATGAGCAGTTCTTC,CAIGPSGGYNEQFF
TRBJ2-5,NA,TRBV21-1,17,NA,TGTGCCAGCAGCAAAGATCGGCTAGCGGGAGTATTAGAGACCCAGTACTTC,CASSKDRLAGVLETQYF
TRBJ2-1,NA,TRBV4-1,16,NA,TGCGCCAGCAGCCAAGGGGCAGGTAGCTCCTACAATGAGCAGTTCTTC,CASSQGAGSSYNEQFF
TRBJ2-2,NA,TRBV5-6,16,TRBD2,TGTGCCAGCAGTCACAGACTAGCGGGGGACACCGGGGAGCTGTTTTTT,CASSHRLAGDTGELFF
TRBJ1-5,NA,TRBV2,14,TRBD1,TGTGCCAGCATCTTGGACAGGGCAGGACAGCCCCAGCATTTT,CASILDRAGQPQHF
TRBJ1-2,NA,TRBV3-1/TRBV3-2,16,NA,TGTGCCAGCAGCCAAAAGAGGGGGTCAGGGAACTATGGCTACACCTTC,CASSQKRGSGNYGYTF
TRBJ2-7,NA,TRBV7-6,15,TRBD2,TGTGCCAGCAGCCGAACGGGGGGGAGCTCCTACGAGCAGTACTTC,CASSRTGGSSYEQYF
TRBJ2-7,NA,TRBV18,15,TRBD1,TGTGCCAGCTCACCACCGTCGCGACAGGGGGCCGAGCAGTACTTC,CASSPPSRQGAEQYF
TRBJ1-3,few,TRBV30,14,TRBD1,TGTGCCTGGCAAGAGGGGGCGCCGGGAAACACCATATATTTT,CAWQEGAPGNTIYF
TRBJ2-7,NA,TRBV7-9,15,NA,TGTGCCAGCAGCCCATTATGGACAAAAAACCACGAGCAGTACTTC,CASSPLWTKNHEQYF
TRBJ1-6,NA,TRBV4-3,18,TRBD1,TGCGCCAGCAGCCAAGCCCCGACAGGGGGCTCGGGTAATTCACCCCTCCACTTT,CASSQAPTGGSGNSPLHF
TRBJ2-1,NA,TRBV29-1,15,NA,TGCAGCGTTCCCCGGACTCCTAGCTCCTACAATGAGCAGTTCTTC,CSVPRTPSSYNEQFF
TRBJ2-3,NA,TRBV12-3/TRBV12-4,13,NA,TGTGCCAGCAGTTTTTTCGGTGCAGATACGCAGTATTTT,CASSFFGADTQYF
TRBJ2-7,NA,TRBV7-2,14,NA,TGTGCCAGGGGGGAGGGGGGGGGTACCTACGAGCAGTACTTC,CARGEGGGTYEQYF
TRBJ2-7,NA,TRBV7-6,13,NA,TGTGCCAGCAGCCCGGGTGATGGGTACGAGCAGTACTTC,CASSPGDGYEQYF
TRBJ2-1,NA,TRBV6-4,15,TRBD1,TGTGCCAGCAGTGACGGTGACAGGGGAAACAATGAGCAGTTCTTC,CASSDGDRGNNEQFF
TRBJ1-6,NA,TRBV7-9,14,NA,TGTGCCAGCAGCTTATCGGGGGTTTTTTCACCCCTCCACTTT,CASSLSGVFSPLHF
TRBJ2-3,NA,TRBV7-2,16,TRBD2,TGTGCCAGCAGCCCAATAGCGGGGGGGAGCACAGATACGCAGTATTTT,CASSPIAGGSTDTQYF
TRBJ2-1,NA,TRBV7-9,14,NA,TGTGCCAGCAGCCTGGGGGCGGATCACAATGAGCAGTTCTTC,CASSLGADHNEQFF
TRBJ2-2,NA,TRBV2,14,NA,TGTGCCAGCAGCTCCGGGGCGAACACCGGGGAGCTGTTTTTT,CASSSGANTGELFF
TRBJ2-7,NA,TRBV2,13,NA,TGTGCCAGCAGTCGTGGGCAGTACTACGAGCAGTACTTC,CASSRGQYYEQYF
TRBJ2-7,NA,TRBV5-8,14,NA,TGTGCCAGCAGCTTAGGAGGAGAGACGTACGAGCAGTACTTC,CASSLGGETYEQYF
TRBJ2-7,NA,TRBV9,15,NA,TGTGCCAGCAGCCCTGGAGGGGACCTCTCCTACGAGCAGTACTTC,CASSPGGDLSYEQYF
TRBJ1-2,NA,TRBV7-2,15,NA,TGTGCCAGCAGCTTAGGGCACCCCGTACCATATGGCTACACCTTC,CASSLGHPVPYGYTF
TRBJ1-5,once,TRBV6-5,15,NA,TGTGCCAGCCCCTCCCCCACAGGGTCCTTTCAGCCCCAGCATTTT,CASPSPTGSFQPQHF
TRBJ2-7,once,TRBV11-2,14,NA,TGTGCCAGCAGCTTGCGCCCTCTATCGGGCGAGCAGTACTTC,CASSLRPLSGEQYF
TRBJ2-1,NA,TRBV3-1/TRBV3-2,16,TRBD2,TGTGCCAGCAGCCCTCGACTAGCGGGGGAGTACAATGAGCAGTTCTTC,CASSPRLAGEYNEQFF
TRBJ2-1,NA,TRBV3-1/TRBV3-2,16,TRBD2,TGTGCCAGCAGCCAATGGACTAGCGGGGTCTACAATGAGCAGTTCTTC,CASSQWTSGVYNEQFF
TRBJ1-4,NA,TRBV7-9,16,NA,TGTGCCAGCAGCTTCCAGGGTTTGGGGACTAATGAAAAACTGTTTTTT,CASSFQGLGTNEKLFF
TRBJ2-1,NA,TRBV21-1,24,NA,TGTGCCAGCAGCAACCTAGGTCTTATTCTGGGCCTACAAAGGTCCAGCGGGAGGTTCAATGAGCAGTTCTTC,CASSNLGLILGLQRSSGRFNEQFF
TRBJ1-1,NA,TRBV4-1,14,TRBD1,TGCGCCAGCAGCCATCCAGGGGGAAGCACTGAAGCTTTCTTT,CASSHPGGSTEAFF
TRBJ2-5,NA,TRBV3-1/TRBV3-2,11,NA,TGTGCCAGCAGCCATGCGGGGACCCAGTACTTC,CASSHAGTQYF
TRBJ1-5,NA,TRBV6-2/TRBV6-3,15,NA,TGTGCCAGCAGCCCTCGCGGGGGGAGCAATCAGCCCCAGCATTTT,CASSPRGGSNQPQHF
TRBJ2-7,NA,TRBV5-6,15,NA,TGTGCCAGCAGCTTGGTCGCAGGGGAAGCCTACGAGCAGTACTTC,CASSLVAGEAYEQYF
TRBJ2-5,NA,TRBV11-3,13,NA,TGTGCCAGCAGCTCAGGGTGGGGAGAGACCCAGTACTTC,CASSSGWGETQYF
TRBJ2-5,NA,TRBV6-1,17,TRBD1,TGTGCCAGCAGTGTATCCGGACAGGGTCGCCCTCAAGAGACCCAGTACTTC,CASSVSGQGRPQETQYF
TRBJ1-4,NA,TRBV29-1,15,NA,TGCAGCGTTGAACTCTGGACGGACTATAATGAAAAACTGTTTTTT,CSVELWTDYNEKLFF
TRBJ2-2,NA,TRBV5-1,17,NA,TGCGCCAGCAGTCGGGCATTGAACAGGGAAATACTCGGGGAGCTGTTTTTT,CASSRALNREILGELFF
TRBJ2-7,once,TRBV19,13,NA,TGTGCCAGTAGTATAGACGGACAGTACGAGCAGTACTTC,CASSIDGQYEQYF
TRBJ2-2,NA,TRBV12-5,17,TRBD2,TGTGCTAGTGGTTTGACGACTAGCGGGGGGAACACCGGGGAGCTGTTTTTT,CASGLTTSGGNTGELFF
TRBJ1-2,few,TRBV7-8,13,NA,TGTGCCAGCAGCTTAGTATCTGGAGATGGCTACACCTTC,CASSLVSGDGYTF
TRBJ2-1,NA,TRBV5-4,13,NA,TGTGCCAGCAGCCCCCTGCGAGAGAATGAGCAGTTCTTC,CASSPLRENEQFF
TRBJ2-7,NA,TRBV7-9,12,TRBD1,TGTGCCAGCAGCTGGACAGGGCAAGAGCAGTACTTC,CASSWTGQEQYF
TRBJ2-1,NA,TRBV9,17,TRBD2,TGTGCCAGCAGCGTAGGGGTTAGCGGGACCCCCTACAATGAGCAGTTCTTC,CASSVGVSGTPYNEQFF
TRBJ2-7,NA,TRBV6-5,15,NA,TGTGCCAGCAGTTACGGTCAGGGCTCAAAATACGAGCAGTACTTC,CASSYGQGSKYEQYF
TRBJ1-1,few,TRBV10-1,12,NA,TGCGCCAGCAGTGCCGGGAGCACTGAAGCTTTCTTT,CASSAGSTEAFF